The entry that follows covers one TCR beta chain sequence. One junction end does not reproduce the germline sequence, and a read error may be involved. The data were taken from a study of molecular identifiers for immune sequencing clone quantification. Germline V gene lookup returns CDR1 MNHEY and CDR2 SMNVEV (reference sequence). CDR3 size: 14 residues. TCRdb re-called the PCR reads through MiXCR, storing one row per CDR3 protein. Among 100,000 or so distinct CDR3 sequences, under 40% were seen once, and the ten largest hold less than 5.5%. The TCR was taken from a human donor in good health. Some libraries in this study had Jurkat cell RNA spiked in. The source material was naive CD8+ T cells from blood, with Jurkat cell RNA spiked in. The sample's subset: FACS-sorted CD8+CD4-CCR7+CD45RA+ naive T cells. The V gene is TRBV27, the J gene TRBJ1-4; 7 bases fit TRBD1. The CDR3 is CACSIGGAGEKLFF. The CDR3 region has the DNA TGTGCCTGCAGTATAGGGGGCGCGGGTGAAAAACTGTTTTTT.